Below, 6 T cell receptor beta chains from the same sample are listed, as sequenced in a study of T cells after yellow fever vaccination. MiXCR, run by TCRdb on the 5' RACE reads, gives a single entry per CDR3 protein. The sample has 550,000 or so distinct CDR3 sequences, about 19% seen once. Sequences were derived from PBMCs, sampled 15 days after the yellow fever booster vaccination. Receptor source: a man between 25 and 39 years old who received the YFV17D yellow fever vaccine.

This chain uses TRBV3-1 with TRBJ1-2; D uncertain. The germline V and J ends were trimmed by 0 bases and 7 bases, with 9 bases remaining between them. CDR1 and CDR2 from the germline V gene are LGHDT and YNNKEL (reference sequence). This CDR3 contains 13 residues. CDR3 DNA sequence: TGTGCCAGCAGCCAAGATCCCCGGGTTGGCTACACCTTC. It translates to CASSQDPRVGYTF.

CDR3 sequence: CASTWGETQYF. CDR3 nucleotides: TGTGCCAGCACCTGGGGTGAGACCCAGTACTTC. The rearrangement links TRBV6-6 to TRBJ2-5, with D unresolved. There are 11 residues in the CDR3. The V gene's germline CDR1 is MNHNY and CDR2 SVGAGI (reference sequence). V dropped 7 bases and J dropped 5 bases, with 8 bases sitting between them.

This clonotype was counted only a few times. The V and J genes are TRBV6-1 and TRBJ1-5; D possibly corresponds to TRBD1 (5 bases). CDR3 length equals 15 residues. Germline V gene lookup returns CDR1 MNHNS and CDR2 SASEGT. Trimming left V 8 bases short and J 1 base short, with 15 bases between. The CDR3: CASYGQGGSNQPQHF. The CDR3 DNA reads TGTGCCAGCTACGGGCAGGGTGGGAGCAATCAGCCCCAGCATTTT.

This clonotype came up a few times. The V call is TRBV20-1, the J call TRBJ2-3; D is ambiguous. The CDR3 sequence is 12 residues long. From germline, CDR1 is DFQATT and CDR2 SNEGSKA (reference sequence). V was trimmed by 3 bases and J by 1 base, leaving 5 bases between them. The chain's CDR3 is CSASGGTDTQYF. The CDR3 bases are TGCAGTGCTAGTGGGGGCACAGATACGCAGTATTTT.

The rearrangement links TRBV5-1 to TRBJ2-3; 8 bases match TRBD2. Trimming removed 4 bases from V and 0 bases from J; junction bases left unmatched: 7. Per the germline V gene, CDR1 is SGHRS and CDR2 is YFSETQ. The CDR3 has 16 residues. CDR3 amino acids: CASSRLASPSTDTQYF. The CDR3 nucleotides read TGCGCCAGCAGCAGACTAGCGTCACCTAGCACAGATACGCAGTATTTT.

V usage is TRBV24-1 and J usage is TRBJ1-1; TRBD1 is a possible D gene (6 bases). In germline, CDR1 is KGHDR, CDR2 SFDVKD. The CDR3 runs 14 residues. V gave up 6 bases and J gave up 4 bases, with 14 bases separating them. DNA for the CDR3: TGTGCCACCAGTAACCCCGGGACACGCACTGAAGCTTTCTTT. This sequence encodes CATSNPGTRTEAFF.